This TCR beta chain was profiled in a study of spatial heterogeneity in lung cancer (dated by TCRdb to 2018 to 2020). Study-level background: Beta-chain transcripts were consistently detected in greater numbers than alpha-chain transcripts, which likely reflected higher beta-chain transcript abundance. In the raw uncorrected reads, each unique combination of TCR and UMI appeared more than ten times on average. The study quantitatively compared TCR alpha and beta repertoires across multiple tumor regions, matched nontumor lung and blood in non-small cell lung cancer. TCR repertoire features were related to nonsynonymous mutation counts determined by whole-exome sequencing of tumor tissue. Both alpha and beta chains were TCR-sequenced in samples taken at surgery, namely 220 tumor regions, approximately 66 matched nontumor lung samples and approximately 58 PBMC samples.

There are many counts of this clonotype. It lacks a known antigen. Base qualities are not recorded, but no much larger clone differs from it by a single base. As encoded in the germline V gene (reference sequence), CDR1 is GTSNPN while CDR2 is SVGIG. Compared with germline, V lacks 8 bases and J lacks 8 bases; bases without a gene match: 16. CDR3 length: 15 amino acids, cysteine to phenylalanine. The CDR3 DNA has 45 bases and is translated from base 1. The time point label corresponds to: sample taken at primary tumor resection. Whole RNA extracted from tumor and nontumor lung tissue, or from cryopreserved PBMC samples, was used for TCR sequencing without cell sorting. Donors were over 60 patients with early-stage, untreated non-small cell lung cancer from the lung TRACERx cohort. Only patients with enough RNA available from two or more tumor regions were chosen for TCR sequencing. Study-wide findings and limitations: Ubiquitous expanded tumor TCRs were found in blood more often at tumor resection than at routine follow-up. Additional single-cell paired TCR alpha and beta sequencing was considered necessary to confirm, at a functional level, the hypothesis that regional TCRs recognize regional mutations.

Library construction relied on 5' RACE. Sequencing relied on a NextSeq 500. To allow correction of PCR and sequencing errors, the TCR library protocol tagged every TCR cDNA molecule with a unique molecular identifier. Per the source publication's procedure: TCR identification, UMI-based error correction and CDR3 extraction were performed with Decombinator tools. TCRs above a frequency of 2 per 1,000, corresponding to the top 1% of the tumor frequency distribution, were defined as expanded. Each repertoire was subsampled 100 times to 5,000 TCRs, after which Renyi diversity was computed with the R vegan package. CDR3 similarity networks were built from amino acid triplet string-kernel similarity, connecting CDR3s with pairwise similarity above 0.82. The raw public reads went through TCRdb reprocessing: fastp at Q25, MiXCR clone calling, in-frame beta chains kept. Rows are combined by CDR3 protein, so each entry shows the most common genes and DNA. The V and J calls here are based on TCRdb, not the publication. Recorded for this sample are around 10,000 distinct CDR3 sequences; 8.5% to 9.5% of them occurred a single time. In total, the top ten clones hold approximately 24% of the sample.

Here the sequenced sample was PBMCs, taken at surgery. The rearrangement joined TRBV30 to TRBJ2-1; a stretch of 9 junction bases matches TRBD2. The TCR sequence derives from a male donor with early-stage non-small cell lung cancer. CDR3 reads: CAGEFGSGGLDEQFF. The DNA sequence is given as TGTGCCGGGGAGTTTGGTAGCGGGGGTTTGGATGAGCAGTTCTTC.